This T cell receptor beta chain is from a study of blood T cells in healthy people across ages. V shed 6 bases, J shed 7 bases, and the junction held 9 bases outside the gene matches. Germline CDR1 reads MDHEN; CDR2 reads SYDVKM. This CDR3 is 14 amino acids long. As for this clonotype: No antigen is known for it.

Alongside a J-beta primer mix, a sample-barcoded 5' primer served in a second PCR lasting about 6 to 12 cycles. A template-switch adaptor with 12 random nucleotides tagged each cDNA molecule. Each CDR3 protein is one row after TCRdb ran MiXCR on the 5' RACE reads. The profile covers around 790,000 distinct CDR3 sequences, with 44% appearing a single time and nearly 20% taken by the ten largest. Study-wide results and caveats: Naive T cell percentage and TCR beta diversity correlated strongly.

The clonotype was recovered from a man aged 60-69 years in good health. The sequencing sample was made of blood. The gene calls are TRBV28 and TRBJ2-1; TRBD1 agrees at 7 bases. The CDR3 bases are TGTGCCAGCAGGAACCGGGACAGTACAAATGAGCAGTTCTTC. It encodes CASRNRDSTNEQFF.